This TCR beta chain was retrieved from a study of shared clonotypes between healthy human individuals. Study outcomes and limitations: Naive subsets tended to show greater estimated richness than memory subsets. Sharing of clonotypes among donors was expected to vary with sequencing depth.

In this sample, this clone turned up once. Its cognate antigen is unknown. Only CD45RO-negative cells positively selected for CCR7 counted as naive CD8 cells, so terminally differentiated effector memory CD45RA+ cells were excluded. Every subset had its genomic DNA shared out evenly among several immunoSEQ plates. Method: immunoSEQ multiplex PCR; TCRdb's copy keeps in-frame clones and lacks some. Of about 1.9 million clones in the sample, over 85% were seen once. With V trimmed by 6 bases and J by 4 bases, 9 bases remained unmatched. The CDR3 consists of 16 residues. Germline-derived CDR1 and CDR2 are SGHTA and FQGNSA.

This TCR came from a man between 18 and 29 years old in good health. Some clones in this sample may be carry-over from other donors' samples. Sequencing used naive CD8+ T cells from PBMCs. The chain combines TRBV7-2 with TRBJ2-6; 7 bases are a match to TRBD2. CDR3 amino acids: CASRKRAGAGANVLTF. The CDR3 DNA is TGTGCCAGCAGGAAGCGGGCGGGAGCCGGGGCCAACGTCCTGACTTTC.